What follows are 16 T cell receptor beta chains derived from one specimen sequenced in a study of blood T cell repertoires in COVID-19. Only in-frame clones appear in the TCRdb table, and some are missing; sequencing was by immunoSEQ multiplex PCR. The sample shows about 140,000 clones, around 84% of them seen only once. The sequenced sample consisted of peripheral blood. The receptors shown here come from a woman between 55 and 75 years old with acute or convalescent COVID-19.

This sequence joins TRBV27 and TRBJ2-1; a possible D gene is TRBD1 (6 bases). Per germline, CDR1 MNHEY and CDR2 SMNVEV (reference sequence). V gave up 6 bases and J gave up 7 bases, with 10 bases separating them. The length of the CDR3 is 12 residues. CDR3 sequence: CASRQGPNEQFF. The CDR3 bases are TGTGCCAGCAGACAGGGCCCAAATGAGCAGTTCTTC.

The J gene is TRBJ2-1, the V gene TRBV7-9; TRBD1 is a possible D gene (6 bases). CDR1 and CDR2 (germline): SEHNR, FQNEAQ (reference sequence). The CDR3 covers 15 residues. V was cut by 5 bases and J by 4 bases, with 15 bases left in between. The CDR3 reads CASSAKQGGYNEQFF. Written as DNA, the CDR3 is TGTGCCAGCAGCGCTAAACAAGGGGGTTACAATGAGCAGTTCTTC.

CDR3 protein: CASSPAGIGAGEQFF. In DNA form, the CDR3 reads TGTGCCAGTAGTCCCGCGGGGATTGGGGCCGGTGAGCAGTTCTTC. The V gene is TRBV19, the J gene TRBJ2-1, with D perhaps matching TRBD2 (6 bases). The length of the CDR3 is 15 residues. Trimming cost V 5 bases and J 9 bases, with 20 bases left between them. In germline, CDR1 is LNHDA, CDR2 SQIVND (reference sequence).

This sequence joins TRBV6-5 and TRBJ1-5; D might be TRBD1 (6 bases). Between the trimmed V and J ends, which lost 6 bases and 1 base, there was a span of 13 bases. The CDR3 is 15 residues long. Germline CDR1 is MNHEY and CDR2 is SVGAGI. The CDR3 region is CASRWDTQSNQPQHF. For the CDR3, the DNA is TGTGCCAGCAGATGGGACACCCAAAGCAATCAGCCCCAGCATTTT.

This clone was counted only a few times. This rearrangement joins TRBV6-2 or TRBV6-3 to TRBJ1-2; TRBD1 matches 9 bases. The CDR3 consists of 15 residues. Germline assignment: CDR1 MNHEY and CDR2 SVGEGT. J gave up 4 bases and V 2 bases, and 5 bases lay outside the gene matches. CDR3 amino acids: CASSYRDRATYGYTF. CDR3 DNA sequence: TGTGCCAGCAGTTACAGGGACAGGGCTACCTATGGCTACACCTTC.

The rearrangement joins TRBV6-5 to TRBJ2-1; D call uncertain. The CDR3 has 13 amino acids. V lost 8 bases and J lost 9, with 17 bases in between. Germline V CDR1 and CDR2: MNHEY, SVGAGI. The DNA for the CDR3 is TGTGCCAGCCATTCCGCCTTGAGGAGTGAGCAGTTCTTC. As protein: CASHSALRSEQFF.

The rearrangement joins TRBV7-9 to TRBJ2-5; TRBD1 matches at 7 bases. This CDR3 comprises 16 residues. Germline-derived CDR1 and CDR2 are SEHNR and FQNEAQ (reference sequence). J lost 1 base, V lost 5 bases, and 10 bases had no gene match. CDR3 residues: CASSGHRDSFQETQYF. Here the CDR3 DNA reads TGTGCCAGCAGCGGACACCGGGACAGCTTCCAAGAGACCCAGTACTTC. Filled out from reference TRBV7-9 and TRBJ2-5, the complete variable domain reads DTGVSQNPRHKITKRGQNVTFRCDPISEHNRLYWYRQTLGQGPEFLTYFQNEAQLEKSRLLSDRFSAERPKGSFSTLEIQRTEQGDSAMYLCASSGHRDSFQETQYFGPGTRLLVL.

V usage is TRBV9 and J usage is TRBJ2-2; weak D call: TRBD1 (6 bases). V gave up 3 bases and J gave up 5 bases, with 11 bases separating them. CDR3 length: 14 amino acids. From germline, CDR1 is SGDLS and CDR2 YYNGEE. For the CDR3, the DNA is TGTGCCAGCAGCGCTTATACAGGGACCGGGGAGCTGTTTTTT. Translation gives CASSAYTGTGELFF.

The chain combines TRBV4-3 with TRBJ2-7; TRBD1 agrees at 7 bases. CDR3 length: 15 residues. Germline V CDR1 and CDR2: LGHNA, YSLEER. V lost 1 base to trimming and J lost 3 bases; unmatched junction nucleotides: 6. The CDR3 loop reads CASSQVRDSYYEQYF. CDR3 nucleotide sequence: TGCGCCAGCAGCCAAGTCCGGGACAGCTACTACGAGCAGTACTTC.

The chain employs TRBV19 and TRBJ2-7; 8 bases fit TRBD1. After removal of 4 bases from V and 7 bases from J, the junction contained 6 bases not matched to a gene. This CDR3 is built from 13 residues. Germline lookup yields CDR1 LNHDA and CDR2 SQIVND (reference sequence). CDR3 DNA: TGTGCCAGTAGTACAAACCAGGGGGCAGAGCAGTACTTC. Protein: CASSTNQGAEQYF.

CDR3 in DNA: TGCGCCAGCAGCCCTCAACTGGACAGGGGGCGGGACACCGGGGAGCTGTTTTTT. Encoded protein: CASSPQLDRGRDTGELFF. This chain joins TRBV5-1 and TRBJ2-2; 11 bases fit TRBD1. The CDR3 runs to 18 residues. Germline V gene lookup returns CDR1 SGHRS and CDR2 YFSETQ. Losses at the gene ends were 4 bases for V and 3 bases for J; bases not matched to a gene: 11.

The chain employs TRBV6-5 and TRBJ1-1; a weak D match, TRBD1 (6 bases). V lost 10 bases and J lost 3, with 18 bases in between. The CDR3 contains 14 residues. The germline gives CDR1 MNHEY, CDR2 SVGAGI. In DNA, the CDR3 is TGTGCCACCAATAACAGGGCGGGAGACACTGAAGCTTTCTTT. Encoded protein: CATNNRAGDTEAFF.

V and J are TRBV28 and TRBJ1-6, with a tentative D call TRBD1 (5 bases). This CDR3 spans 15 amino acids. Trimming stripped 4 bases from V and 10 bases from J, with 17 bases between. Looked up from germline, CDR1 is MDHEN and CDR2 is SYDVKM. Written as DNA, the CDR3 is TGTGCCAGCAGTTCCCCTATTGCGGGGGGATCACCCCTCCACTTT. This gives the protein CASSSPIAGGSPLHF. Together with reference TRBV28 and TRBJ1-6, the CDR3 gives the full variable domain: DVKVTQSSRYLVKRTGEKVFLECVQDMDHENMFWYRQDPGLGLRLIYFSYDVKMKEKGDIPEGYSVSREKKERFSLILESASTNQTSMYLCASSSPIAGGSPLHFGNGTRLTVT.

This clone showed up just once. The rearrangement links TRBV12-5 to TRBJ2-5; 12 positions agree with TRBD2. The ends lost 9 bases at V and 4 bases at J; junction bases unmatched: 6. The germline V gene encodes CDR1 LGHNT and CDR2 FRNRAP. This CDR3 has 14 residues. The DNA of the CDR3 is TGTGCTAGCACACCTAGCGGGGGGGGAGAGACCCAGTACTTC. Encoded protein: CASTPSGGGETQYF.

This clone appeared a single time. The chain is built from TRBV28 and TRBJ2-5; TRBD2 matches at 10 bases. CDR3 length: 15 amino acids. The J segment lost 6 bases and the V segment lost 5 bases, leaving 9 bases of the junction unmatched. The germline V gene has CDR1 MDHEN and CDR2 SYDVKM. CDR3 nucleotide sequence: TGTGCCAGCAGTCAAGCGGGGGGGCTAGGGAAGACCCAGTACTTC. Residues: CASSQAGGLGKTQYF.

The chain combines TRBV5-1 with TRBJ2-7; 10 bases align to TRBD1. The CDR3 loop spans 15 amino acids. J was trimmed by 7 bases and V by 4 bases; bases with no gene match: 11. Germline V lookup: CDR1 SGHRS, CDR2 YFSETQ. CDR3 coding DNA: TGCGCCAGCAGCCCGGGACAGGGGCCCGCGGGTGAGCAGTACTTC. Translating gives CASSPGQGPAGEQYF.